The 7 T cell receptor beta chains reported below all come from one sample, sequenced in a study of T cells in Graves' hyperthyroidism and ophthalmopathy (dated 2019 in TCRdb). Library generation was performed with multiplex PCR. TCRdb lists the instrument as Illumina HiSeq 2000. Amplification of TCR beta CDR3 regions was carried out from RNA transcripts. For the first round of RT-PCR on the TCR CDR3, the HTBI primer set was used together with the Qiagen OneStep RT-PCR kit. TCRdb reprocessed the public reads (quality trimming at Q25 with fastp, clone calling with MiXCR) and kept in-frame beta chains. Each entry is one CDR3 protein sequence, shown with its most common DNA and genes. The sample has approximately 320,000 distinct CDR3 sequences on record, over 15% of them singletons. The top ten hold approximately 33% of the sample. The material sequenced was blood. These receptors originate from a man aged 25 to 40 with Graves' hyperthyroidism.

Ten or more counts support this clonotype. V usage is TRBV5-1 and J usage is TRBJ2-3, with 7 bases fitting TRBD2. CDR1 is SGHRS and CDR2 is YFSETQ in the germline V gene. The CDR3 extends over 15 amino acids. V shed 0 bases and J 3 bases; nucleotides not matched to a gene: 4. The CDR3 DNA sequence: TGCGCCAGCAGCTTGGTCCTAGCGGTGACAGATACGCAGTATTTT. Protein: CASSLVLAVTDTQYF.

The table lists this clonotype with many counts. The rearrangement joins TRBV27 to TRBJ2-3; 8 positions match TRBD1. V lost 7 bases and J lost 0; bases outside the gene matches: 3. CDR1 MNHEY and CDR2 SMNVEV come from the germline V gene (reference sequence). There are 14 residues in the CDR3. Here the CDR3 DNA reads TGTGCCAGCACGGACAGGGCTAGCACAGATACGCAGTATTTT. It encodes CASTDRASTDTQYF.

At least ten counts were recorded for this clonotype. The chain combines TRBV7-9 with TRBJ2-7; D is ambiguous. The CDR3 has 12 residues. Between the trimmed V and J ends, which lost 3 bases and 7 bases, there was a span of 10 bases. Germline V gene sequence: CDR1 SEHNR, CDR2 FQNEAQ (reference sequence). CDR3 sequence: CASSFLGREQYF. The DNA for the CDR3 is TGTGCCAGCAGCTTCTTGGGTCGGGAGCAGTACTTC.

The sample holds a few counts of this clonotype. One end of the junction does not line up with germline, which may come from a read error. This CDR3 is CASREATYYEQYF. DNA of the CDR3: TGTGCCAGCAGAGAAGCGACGTACTACGAGCAGTACTTC. This rearrangement joins TRBV6-1 to TRBJ2-7; D is unclear. This CDR3 comprises 13 residues. Per the germline V gene, CDR1 is MNHNS and CDR2 is SASEGT.

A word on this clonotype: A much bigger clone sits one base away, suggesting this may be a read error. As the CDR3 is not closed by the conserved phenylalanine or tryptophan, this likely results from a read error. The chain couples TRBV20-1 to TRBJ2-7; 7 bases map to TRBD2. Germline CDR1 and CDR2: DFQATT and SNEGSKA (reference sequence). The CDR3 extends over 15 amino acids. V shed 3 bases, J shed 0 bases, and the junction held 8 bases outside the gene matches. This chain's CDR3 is CSASDGGESSYEQYL. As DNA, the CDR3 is TGCAGTGCTAGTGATGGGGGGGAATCCTCCTACGAGCAGTACCTC.

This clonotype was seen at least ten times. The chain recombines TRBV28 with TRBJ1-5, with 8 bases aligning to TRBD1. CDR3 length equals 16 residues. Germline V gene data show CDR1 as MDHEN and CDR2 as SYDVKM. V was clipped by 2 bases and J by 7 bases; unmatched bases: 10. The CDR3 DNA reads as TGTGCCAGCAGTTTAGGGACCCAGGGGGCGGGGCAGCCCCAGCATTTT. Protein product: CASSLGTQGAGQPQHF.

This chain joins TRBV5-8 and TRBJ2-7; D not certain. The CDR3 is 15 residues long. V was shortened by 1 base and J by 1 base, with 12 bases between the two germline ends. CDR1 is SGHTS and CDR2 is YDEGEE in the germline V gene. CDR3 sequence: CASSLQNAHSYEQYF. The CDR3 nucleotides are TGTGCCAGCAGCTTGCAAAACGCACATTCCTACGAGCAGTACTTC.